Listed below are T cell receptor beta chains from one sample, sequenced in a study of blood T cell repertoires in COVID-19. The assay was immunoSEQ multiplex PCR, and TCRdb's table has in-frame clones only and misses some. The sample lists 370,000 or so clones; 80% to 90% were seen once. The source material was PBMCs or T cells enriched from blood (not recorded which). The receptor source for this set is a man aged 25-45 years who had recovered from COVID-19. CDR3s include the opening cysteine and the closing phenylalanine or tryptophan. The D gene is left open where the match is weak. A row's size may be missing; if present it is once, few, many or a size class.

V	D	length	J	size	CDR3	DNA
TRBV10-3	-	17	TRBJ1-3	-	CAISEFPSDTAGNTIYF	TGTGCCATCAGTGAGTTTCCTTCGGACACGGCTGGAAACACCATATATTTT
TRBV2	TRBD1	14	TRBJ1-5	few	CASSGDRVGQPQHF	TGTGCCAGCAGTGGGGACAGGGTGGGTCAGCCCCAGCATTTT
TRBV9	-	14	TRBJ1-2	-	CASSAARAEDGYTF	TGTGCCAGCAGCGCCGCGCGGGCGGAGGATGGCTACACCTTC
TRBV6-6	TRBD2	20	TRBJ2-3	-	CASSLQPGLAGGPSTDTQYF	TGTGCCAGCAGTCTCCAGCCGGGACTAGCGGGGGGTCCAAGCACAGATACGCAGTATTTT
TRBV13	TRBD1	14	TRBJ2-7	-	CASSIRQGVYEQYF	TGTGCCAGCAGCATTAGACAGGGGGTTTACGAGCAGTACTTC
TRBV9	TRBD1	18	TRBJ2-3	-	CASSVVGTGGSGTDTQYF	TGTGCCAGCAGCGTAGTCGGGACAGGGGGCTCTGGTACAGATACGCAGTATTTT
TRBV23-1	-	16	TRBJ1-3	-	CASSQSWRSSGNTIYF	TGCGCCAGCAGTCAATCTTGGAGAAGCTCTGGAAACACCATATATTTT
TRBV6-1	-	13	TRBJ2-4	once	CASSEGRGGIQYF	TGTGCCAGCAGTGAAGGTCGGGGTGGCATTCAGTACTTC
TRBV7-9	-	12	TRBJ1-5	-	CASSPDSQPQHF	TGTGCCAGCAGCCCTGACAGCCAGCCCCAGCATTTT
TRBV9	-	15	TRBJ2-3	-	CASSGGWTRTDTQYF	TGTGCCAGCAGCGGTGGGTGGACAAGGACAGATACGCAGTATTTT
TRBV3-1/TRBV3-2	-	15	TRBJ1-2	-	CASSQTLRDNYGYTF	TGTGCCAGCAGCCAAACATTGCGGGACAACTATGGCTACACCTTC
TRBV18	TRBD1	15	TRBJ1-3	-	CASSTTGVSGNTIYF	TGTGCCAGCTCAACAACAGGGGTCTCTGGAAACACCATATATTTT
TRBV15	-	13	TRBJ1-5	-	CATSSRAYQPQHF	TGTGCCACCAGCAGCAGGGCTTATCAGCCCCAGCATTTT
TRBV6-1	-	16	TRBJ1-6	-	CASSERRGAYNSPLHF	TGTGCCAGCAGTGAAAGGAGGGGCGCCTATAATTCACCCCTCCACTTT
TRBV3-1/TRBV3-2	TRBD2	16	TRBJ2-7	-	CASSQGLGPGGYEQYF	TGTGCCAGCAGCCAAGGGCTGGGACCGGGGGGGTACGAGCAGTACTTC
TRBV7-2	TRBD1	14	TRBJ1-2	once	CASSLEQGIGGYTF	TGTGCCAGCAGCTTGGAACAGGGGATCGGAGGCTACACCTTC
TRBV5-1	TRBD2	16	TRBJ2-5	-	CASSWKIAGGVETQYF	TGCGCCAGCAGCTGGAAAATCGCGGGGGGGGTAGAGACCCAGTACTTC
TRBV3-1/TRBV3-2	-	16	TRBJ2-7	-	CASSPPHRETSYEQYF	TGTGCCAGCAGCCCCCCCCACAGGGAAACCTCCTACGAGCAGTACTTC
TRBV5-4	-	15	TRBJ2-3	-	CASSISSDSTDTQYF	TGTGCCAGCAGCATCTCTAGTGATAGCACAGATACGCAGTATTTT
TRBV7-9	TRBD1	15	TRBJ2-1	once	CASSFAGTGNNEQFF	TGTGCCAGCAGCTTCGCCGGGACAGGGAACAATGAGCAGTTCTTC
TRBV18	TRBD1	14	TRBJ2-7	once	CASSQAGGLYEQYF	TGTGCCAGCTCCCAGGCAGGGGGTCTCTACGAGCAGTACTTC
TRBV3-1/TRBV3-2	-	14	TRBJ1-1	-	CASRTRAGNTEAFF	TGTGCCAGCAGAACCAGGGCTGGCAACACTGAAGCTTTCTTT
TRBV11-2	-	17	TRBJ1-3	-	CASSTPTQGSTGNTIYF	TGTGCCAGCAGCACCCCTACCCAGGGATCAACTGGAAACACCATATATTTT
TRBV6-2/TRBV6-3	-	16	TRBJ2-7	few	CASSRIQGTENYEQYF	TGTGCCAGCAGTCGTATACAGGGTACTGAAAACTACGAGCAGTACTTC
TRBV30	-	13	TRBJ1-5	-	CAWSVQGNQPQHF	TGTGCCTGGAGTGTGCAGGGAAATCAGCCCCAGCATTTT
TRBV3-1/TRBV3-2	TRBD1	18	TRBJ1-6	-	CASSQSGRDRGLNSPLHF	TGTGCCAGCAGCCAATCGGGCCGGGACAGGGGTTTGAATTCACCCCTCCACTTT
TRBV9	-	17	TRBJ2-3	-	CASSIFPLVTEKDTQYF	TGTGCCAGCAGCATCTTCCCTTTAGTAACAGAGAAAGATACGCAGTATTTT
TRBV10-2	-	16	TRBJ2-2	-	CASSALAPSNTGELFF	TGCGCCAGCAGTGCCTTAGCCCCCTCGAACACCGGGGAGCTGTTTTTT
TRBV19	TRBD1	14	TRBJ2-1	-	CASSPRDRYNEQFF	TGTGCCAGTAGTCCCCGGGACAGGTACAATGAGCAGTTCTTC
TRBV4-1	-	14	TRBJ1-1	-	CASSQTVEGTEAFF	TGCGCCAGCAGCCAGACAGTGGAGGGCACTGAAGCTTTCTTT
TRBV4-1	TRBD1	15	TRBJ1-2	-	CASSQGDRAYYGYTF	TGCGCCAGCAGCCAAGGGGACAGGGCCTACTATGGCTACACCTTC
TRBV12-3/TRBV12-4	-	13	TRBJ1-4	-	CASRGPSREKLFF	TGTGCCAGCAGGGGCCCGTCGCGAGAAAAACTGTTTTTT
TRBV18	-	15	TRBJ1-6	-	CASSPSDTNNSPLHF	TGTGCCAGCTCACCCTCGGACACGAATAATTCACCCCTCCACTTT
TRBV27	-	15	TRBJ2-4	-	CASSSPFRAKNIQYF	TGTGCCAGCAGTTCCCCCTTCCGGGCCAAAAACATTCAGTACTTC
TRBV7-6	-	17	TRBJ2-2	-	CASSLVPPTGNTGELFF	TGTGCCAGCAGCTTAGTCCCCCCGACAGGGAACACCGGGGAGCTGTTTTTT
TRBV9	TRBD2	13	TRBJ2-1	-	CASGAGNYNEQFF	TGTGCCAGCGGAGCGGGGAACTACAATGAGCAGTTCTTC
TRBV6-9	TRBD1	15	TRBJ2-6	-	CASSFQGAGANVLTF	TGTGCCAGCAGTTTCCAGGGGGCTGGGGCCAACGTCCTGACTTTC
TRBV6-5	-	15	TRBJ2-7	-	CASSPGGRVPYEQYF	TGTGCCAGCAGCCCCGGGGGGCGGGTCCCCTACGAGCAGTACTTC
TRBV7-2	-	16	TRBJ2-2	few	CASSLGPGEGTGELFF	TGTGCCAGCAGCTTAGGTCCAGGGGAAGGGACCGGGGAGCTGTTTTTT
TRBV11-2	TRBD1	13	TRBJ2-5	once	CASTQGAEETQYF	TGTGCCAGCACCCAGGGGGCGGAAGAGACCCAGTACTTC
TRBV19	TRBD1	14	TRBJ1-2	-	CASSWDRGLNGYTF	TGTGCCAGTAGCTGGGACAGGGGGCTGAATGGCTACACCTTC
TRBV7-9	-	15	TRBJ1-2	-	CASSPGWSENYGYTF	TGTGCCAGCAGCCCCGGTTGGTCCGAGAACTATGGCTACACCTTC
TRBV12-5	-	16	TRBJ1-5	-	CASGLQLRLGNQPQHF	TGTGCTAGTGGTTTGCAACTGAGGCTGGGCAATCAGCCCCAGCATTTT
TRBV27	-	12	TRBJ1-2	once	CASRSGVRGYTF	TGTGCCAGCAGGTCAGGGGTTCGGGGCTACACCTTC
TRBV2	TRBD1	17	TRBJ1-5	-	CASRGGTGAHSNQPQHF	TGTGCCAGCAGGGGTGGGACAGGGGCTCATAGCAATCAGCCCCAGCATTTT
TRBV9	TRBD1	16	TRBJ1-6	-	CASSLGTGPYNSPLHF	TGTGCCAGCAGCCTAGGGACAGGGCCCTATAATTCACCCCTCCACTTT
TRBV7-8	TRBD1	16	TRBJ1-4	-	CASSLDGTGRYEKLFF	TGTGCCAGCAGCTTAGATGGGACAGGGAGATATGAAAAACTGTTTTTT
TRBV3-1/TRBV3-2	TRBD1	15	TRBJ1-1	-	CASSPQGTSNTEAFF	TGTGCCAGCAGCCCACAGGGGACTTCGAACACTGAAGCTTTCTTT
TRBV9	-	14	TRBJ1-5	-	CASSEGLLNQPQHF	TGTGCCAGCAGCGAGGGACTTCTCAATCAGCCCCAGCATTTT
TRBV7-2	TRBD2	16	TRBJ2-5	once	CASSSTGTLAGETQYF	TGTGCCAGCAGCTCTACCGGGACCCTAGCGGGAGAGACCCAGTACTTC
TRBV5-8	-	16	TRBJ1-6	-	CASSNRFTGSPSPLHF	TGTGCCAGCAGTAACAGGTTTACAGGTTCTCCTTCACCCCTCCACTTT
TRBV7-9	-	16	TRBJ2-2	-	CASSLGGGANTGELFF	TGTGCCAGCAGCTTAGGTGGCGGGGCGAACACCGGGGAGCTGTTTTTT
TRBV7-9	-	14	TRBJ2-4	-	CASSFHQAKNIQYF	TGTGCCAGCAGCTTCCATCAAGCCAAAAACATTCAGTACTTC
TRBV4-1	TRBD1	15	TRBJ1-2	-	CASSQPRDRARGYTF	TGCGCCAGCAGCCAGCCCCGGGACAGGGCTCGTGGCTACACCTTC
TRBV7-8	TRBD1	16	TRBJ1-2	-	CASSLVGVRGNYGYTF	TGTGCCAGCAGCTTAGTAGGGGTCAGGGGGAACTATGGCTACACCTTC
TRBV9	TRBD1	16	TRBJ1-5	-	CASSVGTGTGYLPQHF	TGTGCCAGCAGCGTCGGCACCGGGACAGGGTACCTGCCCCAGCATTTT